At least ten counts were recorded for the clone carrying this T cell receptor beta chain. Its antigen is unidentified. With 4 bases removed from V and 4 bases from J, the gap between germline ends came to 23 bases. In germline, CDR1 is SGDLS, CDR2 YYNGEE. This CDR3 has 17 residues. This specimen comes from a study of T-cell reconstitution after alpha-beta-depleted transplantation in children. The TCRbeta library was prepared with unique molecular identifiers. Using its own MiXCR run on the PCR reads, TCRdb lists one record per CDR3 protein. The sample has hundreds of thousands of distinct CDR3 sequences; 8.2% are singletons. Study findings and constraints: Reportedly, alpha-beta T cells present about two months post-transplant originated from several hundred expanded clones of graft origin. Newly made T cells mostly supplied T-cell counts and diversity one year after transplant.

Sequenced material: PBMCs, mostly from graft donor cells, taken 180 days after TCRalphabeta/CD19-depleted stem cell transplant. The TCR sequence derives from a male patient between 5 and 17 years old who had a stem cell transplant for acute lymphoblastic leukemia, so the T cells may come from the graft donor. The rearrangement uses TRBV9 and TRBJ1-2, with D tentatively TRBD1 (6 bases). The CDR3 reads CASSPTTWGALGYGYTF. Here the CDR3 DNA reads TGTGCCAGCAGCCCTACGACATGGGGGGCACTAGGCTATGGCTACACCTTC.